These 7 T cell receptor beta chains were sequenced from one sample in a study of shared clonotypes between healthy human individuals. Measured with immunoSEQ multiplex PCR; TCRdb has only the in-frame clones, and not every one. The table lists just over 2,000,000 clones, 90% to 95% of them singletons. The specimen was naive CD4+ T cells sorted from blood. This sample's subset: CD45RA+ positively selected. Source of these receptors: a man between 18 and 29 years old in good health.

The J gene is TRBJ2-5, the V gene TRBV30; D remains ambiguous. Germline CDR1 and CDR2: GTSNPN and SVGIG (reference sequence). Trimming took off 0 bases at V and 2 bases at J, with 16 bases between the two ends. The CDR3 contains 16 residues. The CDR3 DNA is TGTGCCTGGAGTGTACAAGGAACACGGGTTCAAGAGACCCAGTACTTC. Protein sequence: CAWSVQGTRVQETQYF.

The chain couples TRBV18 to TRBJ2-7, with TRBD1 matching over 7 bases. Germline lookup yields CDR1 KGHSH and CDR2 LQKENI. J gave up 4 bases and V 3 bases, and 9 bases lay outside the gene matches. The CDR3 contains 15 residues. The CDR3 reads CASSPLTGTAYEQYF. The CDR3 coding sequence is TGTGCCAGCTCACCCTTGACCGGGACAGCGTACGAGCAGTACTTC.

The rearrangement joins TRBV2 to TRBJ1-4; 7 bases map to TRBD1. This CDR3 contains 13 residues. Per the germline V gene, CDR1 is SNHLY and CDR2 is FYNNEI. J was trimmed by 3 bases and V by 9 bases; bases with no gene match: 4. CDR3 in amino acids: CASNRGANEKLFF. DNA of the CDR3: TGTGCCAGTAACAGGGGAGCTAATGAAAAACTGTTTTTT.

The chain is built from TRBV7-8 and TRBJ1-2; maybe TRBD1 (5 bases). The CDR3 consists of 14 residues. Per germline, CDR1 SGHVS and CDR2 FQNEAQ. The ends were cut back, 4 bases at V and 4 bases at J, with 13 bases in the middle. CDR3 sequence reads: CASSSQRGSYGYTF. CDR3 nucleotides: TGTGCCAGCAGCTCCCAGCGGGGGAGCTATGGCTACACCTTC. The entire variable domain, with the rest obtained from reference TRBV7-8 and TRBJ1-2, is as follows: GAGVSQSPRYKVAKRGQDVALRCDPISGHVSLFWYQQALGQGPEFLTYFQNEAQLDKSGLPSDRFFAERPEGSVSTLKIQRTQQEDSAVYLCASSSQRGSYGYTFGSGTRLTVV.

V usage is TRBV7-2 and J usage is TRBJ2-7; 13 nucleotides match TRBD2. The length of the CDR3 is 14 residues. Losses at the gene ends were 6 bases for V and 5 bases for J; bases not matched to a gene: 4. Germline loops: CDR1 SGHTA, CDR2 FQGNSA. CDR3 coding DNA: TGTGCCAGCAGACTAGCGGGAGGGCTCCACGAGCAGTACTTC. Protein product: CASRLAGGLHEQYF.

V gene TRBV2 combines with J gene TRBJ1-6, with D hard to call. The germline V and J ends were trimmed by 3 bases and 6 bases, with 9 bases remaining between them. Per germline, CDR1 SNHLY and CDR2 FYNNEI. The CDR3 loop spans 14 amino acids. CDR3 DNA sequence: TGTGCCAGCAGTGACGGTACCCCTAATTCACCCCTCCACTTT. This codes for CASSDGTPNSPLHF.

The chain carries TRBV10-3 and TRBJ2-5, with D perhaps TRBD1 or TRBD2 (6 bases each). Germline values: CDR1 ENHRY, CDR2 SYGVKD. Trimming cost V 11 bases and J 7 bases, with 23 bases left between them. The CDR3 is made up of 14 amino acids. The CDR3 loop reads CAPLGRGRGLTQYF. CDR3 bases: TGTGCCCCTTTAGGCCGGGGGCGGGGTTTGACCCAGTACTTC.